The clone carrying this T cell receptor (beta chain) has only one observation. CDR1 and CDR2 from the germline V gene are KGHDR and SFDVKD. The CDR3 totals 15 residues. Trimming shortened V by 3 bases and J by 1 base, and 12 bases separated the two germline ends. Treatment described: 19 received Ad26.COV2.S at low or high dose, single or two shots; 5 received placebo; per-sample allocation not given. Samples were taken on day 63 after the first vaccine or placebo injection. The protocol was immunoSEQ multiplex PCR, while the TCRdb copy is restricted to in-frame clones and leaves out a portion. This table holds around 340,000 clones, around 89% found once. This record belongs to a study of Ad26.COV2.S vaccination and SARS-CoV-2 variants.

J is TRBJ2-7 and V is TRBV24-1; the D gene is possibly TRBD2 (5 bases). Sequencing used peripheral blood, obtained in a trial of Ad26.COV2.S vaccine versus placebo. The TCR sequence derives from a person between 18 and 59 years old who received the Ad26.COV2.S COVID-19 vaccine or a placebo. The CDR3 loop is CATSDRGEESYEQYF. The DNA for the CDR3 is TGTGCCACCAGTGATCGGGGAGAAGAGTCCTACGAGCAGTACTTC.